This T cell receptor beta chain was identified in a study of technical replicates of blood from a handful of donors. Trimming took 5 bases from V and 2 from J; bases not matched to a gene: 9. This CDR3 region has 15 residues. Germline CDR1 and CDR2: MNHEY and SMNVEV (reference sequence). Profiling relied on immunoSEQ multiplex PCR, and the TCRdb table lists in-frame clones only, not all of them. This table holds 55,000 to 75,000 clones, 85% to 95% found once. J is TRBJ2-7 and V is TRBV27; 7 nucleotides match TRBD1. This TCR was recovered from a human donor in good health. Some clones in this sample may be carry-over from other donors' samples. Sequences were obtained from PBMCs. The CDR3 sequence is CASSDAGTATYEQYF. Here the CDR3 DNA reads TGTGCCAGCAGTGACGCCGGGACAGCTACCTACGAGCAGTACTTC.